Following are 22 T cell receptor beta chains from one sample sequenced in a study of vaccination effects on CD4 cells after COVID-19. Which antigens these TCRs recognize remains unknown. After roughly 9 days in culture, the CD4+ T cells were isolated. Every participant took two doses of the BNT162b2 or mRNA-1273 vaccine. Produced via immunoSEQ multiplex PCR; TCRdb's table is partial and in-frame only. The table records tens of thousands of clones, 70% to 85% of them present only once. This specimen was CD4+ T cells from PBMCs cultured without peptide, taken after COVID-19 vaccination. These TCRs come from a human donor who received a COVID-19 vaccine.

The CDR3 nucleotides read TGTGCCAGCAGCTTAATCCGGACTAGCGATAAGCAGTTCTTC. Encoded protein: CASSLIRTSDKQFF. The gene calls are TRBV11-2 and TRBJ2-1; 9 bases fit TRBD2. V trimming: 2 bases; J trimming: 11 bases; junction bases outside the gene matches: 7. This CDR3 has 14 amino acids. Germline CDR1 and CDR2: SGHAT and FQNNGV.

Only one count was recorded for this clone. The chain combines TRBV19 with TRBJ2-2; D remains ambiguous. The CDR3 loop spans 16 amino acids. Per germline, CDR1 LNHDA and CDR2 SQIVND (reference sequence). The V and J ends lost 3 bases and 1 base respectively, with 12 bases between them. CDR3 protein: CASSMLWSGNTGELFF. In DNA, the CDR3 is TGTGCCAGTAGTATGTTGTGGTCCGGGAACACCGGGGAGCTGTTTTTT.

In this sample, this clone turned up once. The J gene is TRBJ2-5, the V gene TRBV14; TRBD1 matches at 7 bases. This CDR3 is built from 14 residues. From germline, CDR1 is SGHDN and CDR2 FVKESK. Trimming at V came to 4 bases and at J to 2 bases, leaving 4 bases not matched to a gene. In DNA, the CDR3 is TGTGCCAGCAGCCGGGGACAGCTTCAAGAGACCCAGTACTTC. It is translated as CASSRGQLQETQYF.

This clone was detected a few times. V gene TRBV3-1 (or the pseudogene TRBV3-2) combines with J gene TRBJ2-2; unclear D gene. This CDR3 spans 14 amino acids. V lost 1 base to trimming and J lost 4 bases, with 7 bases between them. Germline V gives CDR1 LGHDT, CDR2 YNNKEL (reference sequence). The CDR3, as DNA: TGTGCCAGCAGCCAAGCTTCCGGCACCGGGGAGCTGTTTTTT. Translation: CASSQASGTGELFF.

The J gene is TRBJ2-5, the V gene TRBV7-2; no firm D call. V lost 2 bases and J lost 4, with 8 bases in between. Germline CDR1 reads SGHTA; CDR2 reads FQGNSA. CDR3 size: 13 residues. CDR3 nucleotide sequence: TGTGCCAGCAGCTTAAGCAGACCAGAGACCCAGTACTTC. It encodes CASSLSRPETQYF.

V and J are TRBV5-8 and TRBJ2-5; 11 bases are a match to TRBD2. With V trimmed by 0 bases and J by 1 base, 5 bases remained unmatched. Looked up from germline, CDR1 is SGHTS and CDR2 is YDEGEE. The CDR3 extends over 17 amino acids. The CDR3: CASSLGRLAGSQETQYF. The CDR3 DNA reads TGTGCCAGCAGCTTGGGTCGACTAGCGGGGAGCCAAGAGACCCAGTACTTC.

The rearrangement uses TRBV24-1 and TRBJ2-2; TRBD1 aligns across 9 bases. From germline, CDR1 is KGHDR and CDR2 SFDVKD. The CDR3 is 16 amino acids. The junction had 1 base not matched to a gene; V was cut back by 0 bases and J by 3 bases. This chain's CDR3 is CATSDLGQGYTGELFF. For the CDR3, the DNA is TGTGCCACCAGTGATTTGGGACAGGGGTACACCGGGGAGCTGTTTTTT.

The chain has TRBV7-7 and TRBJ1-5, with D possibly being TRBD1 (5 bases). Germline V gene data show CDR1 as SSHAT and CDR2 as FNYEAQ (reference sequence). The CDR3 sequence is 19 residues long. V lost 5 bases, J lost 1 base, and 24 bases lay in between. The CDR3 nucleotides are TGTGCCAGCAGCACTCCCTACCCTGGGGGGGAAAAAAGCAATCAGCCCCAGCATTTT. As protein: CASSTPYPGGEKSNQPQHF.

This clone has just a few counts. The V and J genes are TRBV18 and TRBJ1-5; no definite D call. The CDR3 is 14 residues long. The germline V gene has CDR1 KGHSH and CDR2 LQKENI. Trimming stripped 3 bases from V and 2 bases from J, with 8 bases between. The CDR3: CASSPNSGNQPQHF. The CDR3 DNA sequence: TGTGCCAGCTCACCGAACAGTGGCAATCAGCCCCAGCATTTT.

The chain employs TRBV24-1 and TRBJ1-2; the match to TRBD1 covers 11 bases. This CDR3 region has 15 residues. Losses at the gene ends were 3 bases for V and 6 bases for J; bases not matched to a gene: 5. Germline V gene sequence: CDR1 KGHDR, CDR2 SFDVKD. The CDR3 sequence is CATSDPGTGGDGYTF. CDR3 bases: TGTGCCACCAGTGATCCCGGGACAGGGGGAGATGGCTACACCTTC.

This chain uses TRBV18 with TRBJ1-2; 7 bases fit TRBD1. Germline CDR1 and CDR2: KGHSH and LQKENI. The CDR3 runs 15 residues. J lost 4 bases, V lost 1 base, and 6 bases had no gene match. In DNA form, the CDR3 reads TGTGCCAGCTCACCACAGTCAGGGGGAGGCTATGGCTACACCTTC. This sequence encodes CASSPQSGGGYGYTF.

This chain links TRBV6-6 with TRBJ2-5; D might be TRBD2 (6 bases). Per germline, CDR1 MNHNY and CDR2 SVGAGI (reference sequence). The V end was cut by 10 bases, the J end by 5 bases, with 11 bases between. The CDR3 spans 11 residues. DNA of the CDR3: TGTGCCACACGCCGGGGGGAGACCCAGTACTTC. It specifies CATRRGETQYF.

The chain links TRBV12-1 to TRBJ2-6; the listed D gene, TRBD2, was not tested against the DNA. TRBV12-1 represents a pseudogene. The CDR3 has 23 residues. CDR3 in DNA: TGTGCCAGCAGCTTTTTCCCTGAGTCCAAGAAGGACAAGGACTACTCTGGGGCCAACGTCCTGACTTTC. It translates to CASSFFPESKKDKDYSGANVLTF.

This chain connects TRBV12-5 to TRBJ2-2; TRBD2 matches 13 bases. Germline V gene lookup returns CDR1 LGHNT and CDR2 FRNRAP. The CDR3 is 18 amino acids. Losses at the gene ends were 6 bases for V and 0 bases for J; bases not matched to a gene: 7. The CDR3 here is CASGGTSGENANTGELFF. The CDR3 DNA reads as TGTGCTAGTGGGGGGACTAGCGGGGAAAACGCGAACACCGGGGAGCTGTTTTTT.

The CDR3 loop is CASSLAPSGGTFYEQYV. The DNA of the CDR3 is TGCGCCAGCAGTCTCGCGCCGAGCGGGGGGACCTTCTACGAGCAGTACGTC. The chain recombines TRBV5-1 with TRBJ2-7, with TRBD2 matching 9 bases. The CDR3 has 17 amino acids. CDR1 SGHRS and CDR2 YFSETQ come from the germline V gene. Germline trimming cut 5 bases from V and 3 bases from J; bases unmatched to any gene: 15.

The V gene is TRBV18, the J gene TRBJ2-5, with 10 positions matching TRBD1. This CDR3 contains 14 residues. The ends lost 3 bases at V and 4 bases at J; junction bases unmatched: 2. The germline gives CDR1 KGHSH, CDR2 LQKENI. The CDR3 loop is CASSPDRGRETQYF. The CDR3 DNA reads as TGTGCCAGCTCACCTGACAGGGGGCGAGAGACCCAGTACTTC.

The J gene is TRBJ2-2, the V gene TRBV5-5; 8 bases fit TRBD2. Germline V lookup: CDR1 SGHKS, CDR2 YYEKEE (reference sequence). After removal of 1 base from V and 4 bases from J, the junction contained 3 bases not matched to a gene. This CDR3 region has 15 residues. CDR3 protein: CASSLIGGGTGELFF. The CDR3, as DNA: TGTGCCAGCAGCTTGATCGGGGGGGGCACCGGGGAGCTGTTTTTT.

The chain is built from TRBV7-3 and TRBJ1-6, with D unresolved. The CDR3 extends over 14 amino acids. V was clipped by 2 bases and J by 9 bases, with 11 bases between them. The germline gives CDR1 SGHTA, CDR2 FQGTGA. For the CDR3, the DNA is TGTGCCAGCAGCTTACAGTCCCATAGTTCACCCCTCCACTTT. Its protein is CASSLQSHSSPLHF.

This chain links TRBV6-1 with TRBJ2-5; D tentatively fits TRBD1 or TRBD2 (5 bases each). The CDR3 totals 13 residues. CDR1 is MNHNS and CDR2 is SASEGT in the germline V gene. V was pared by 1 base and J by 9 bases, with 12 bases between. CDR3 nucleotides: TGTGCCAGCAGTGAAGGGGGCCCCGGGGCCCAGTACTTC. Protein: CASSEGGPGAQYF.

This chain links TRBV18 with TRBJ1-6; 11 positions agree with TRBD1. Trimming cost V 6 bases and J 6 bases; bases outside gene matches: 4. Germline CDR1 reads KGHSH; CDR2 reads LQKENI. The CDR3 has 15 amino acids. The CDR3 protein is CASSQGQGANSPLHF. In DNA, the CDR3 is TGTGCCAGCTCCCAAGGACAGGGGGCTAATTCACCCCTCCACTTT.

J is TRBJ1-1 and V is TRBV10-3; D is unresolved. V lost 9 bases, J lost 0 bases, and 14 bases lay in between. The CDR3 spans 14 residues. The germline gives CDR1 ENHRY, CDR2 SYGVKD. CDR3 residues: CAIRYHPLNTEAFF. DNA of the CDR3: TGTGCCATACGTTACCACCCTTTGAACACTGAAGCTTTCTTT.

The rearrangement links TRBV2 to TRBJ1-3; D is ambiguous. The germline V gene encodes CDR1 SNHLY and CDR2 FYNNEI. The CDR3 covers 14 residues. V gave up 4 bases and J gave up 0 bases, with 7 bases separating them. CDR3 sequence: CASSVDVSGNTIYF. CDR3 sequence (DNA): TGTGCCAGCAGTGTCGATGTCTCTGGAAACACCATATATTTT.